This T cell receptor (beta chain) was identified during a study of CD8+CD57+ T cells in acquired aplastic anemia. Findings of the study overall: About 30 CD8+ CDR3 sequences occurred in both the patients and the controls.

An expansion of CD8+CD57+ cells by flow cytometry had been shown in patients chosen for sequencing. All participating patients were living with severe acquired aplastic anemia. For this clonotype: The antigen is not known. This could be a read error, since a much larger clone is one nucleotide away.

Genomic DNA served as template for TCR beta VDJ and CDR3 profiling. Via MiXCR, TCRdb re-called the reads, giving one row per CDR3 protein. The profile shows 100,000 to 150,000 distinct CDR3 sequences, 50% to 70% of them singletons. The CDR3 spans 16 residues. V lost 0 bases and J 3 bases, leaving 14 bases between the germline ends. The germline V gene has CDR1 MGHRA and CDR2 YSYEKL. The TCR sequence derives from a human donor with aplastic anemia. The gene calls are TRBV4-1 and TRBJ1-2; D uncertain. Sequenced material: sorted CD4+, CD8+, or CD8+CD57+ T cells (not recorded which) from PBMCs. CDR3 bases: TGCGCCAGCAGCCAAGATTTAACAGAGGGCTACTATGGCTACACCTTC. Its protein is CASSQDLTEGYYGYTF.